This T cell receptor beta chain was sequenced for a study of cytomegalovirus exposure and HLA in healthy donors. Germline lookup yields CDR1 MNHNS and CDR2 SASEGT. The CDR3 contains 13 residues. The V segment lost 7 bases and the J segment 7 bases; nucleotides outside the gene matches: 7. In the PCR, 60 Vbeta and 13 Jbeta primers were used. Sequencing was performed with immunoSEQ multiplex PCR; in TCRdb, only in-frame clones are kept and a portion is missing. Counted here are 150,000 to 200,000 clones, 75% to 90% occurring once; the ten biggest clones make up approximately 6.8%. This clonotype originated in a man aged 30 to 39 in good health and CMV-seropositive. The chain recombines TRBV6-1 with TRBJ2-5; TRBD2 matches 9 bases. The sample consisted of PBMCs. DNA of the CDR3: TGTGCCAGCACCCAGCGGGGGGTGGGGACCCAGTACTTC. Translated: CASTQRGVGTQYF.